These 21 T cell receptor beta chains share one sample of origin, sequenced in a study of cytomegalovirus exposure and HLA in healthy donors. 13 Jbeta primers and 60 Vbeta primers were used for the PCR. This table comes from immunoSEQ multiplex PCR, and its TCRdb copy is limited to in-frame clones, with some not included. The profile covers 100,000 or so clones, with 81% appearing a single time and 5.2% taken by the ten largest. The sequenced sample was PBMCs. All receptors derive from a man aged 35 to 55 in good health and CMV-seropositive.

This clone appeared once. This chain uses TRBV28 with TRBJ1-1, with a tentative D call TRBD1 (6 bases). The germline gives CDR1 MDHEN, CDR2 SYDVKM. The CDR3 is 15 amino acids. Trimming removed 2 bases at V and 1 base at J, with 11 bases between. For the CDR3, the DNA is TGTGCCAGCAGTTTAGGGGGCGCGGAGAACACTGAAGCTTTCTTT. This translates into CASSLGGAENTEAFF.

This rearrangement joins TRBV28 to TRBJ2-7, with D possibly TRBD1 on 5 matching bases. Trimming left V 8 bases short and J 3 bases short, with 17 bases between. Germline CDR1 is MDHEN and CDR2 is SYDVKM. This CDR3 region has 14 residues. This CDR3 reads CASGARRIVYEQYF. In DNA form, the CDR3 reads TGTGCCAGCGGGGCACGGCGCATCGTCTACGAGCAGTACTTC.

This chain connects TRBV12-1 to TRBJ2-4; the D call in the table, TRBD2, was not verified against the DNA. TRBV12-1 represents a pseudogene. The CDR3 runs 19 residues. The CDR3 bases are TGTGCCAGCAGGGAGCGGCTAGCGGGGGGGAAACGTTTCAAAAACATTCAGTACTTC. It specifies CASRERLAGGKRFKNIQYF.

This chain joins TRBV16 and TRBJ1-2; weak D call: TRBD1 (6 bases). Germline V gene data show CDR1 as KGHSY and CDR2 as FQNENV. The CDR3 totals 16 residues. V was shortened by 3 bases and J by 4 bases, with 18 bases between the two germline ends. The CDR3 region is CASSQQPPQGSYGYTF. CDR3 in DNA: TGTGCCAGCAGCCAGCAACCTCCCCAGGGGTCCTATGGCTACACCTTC.

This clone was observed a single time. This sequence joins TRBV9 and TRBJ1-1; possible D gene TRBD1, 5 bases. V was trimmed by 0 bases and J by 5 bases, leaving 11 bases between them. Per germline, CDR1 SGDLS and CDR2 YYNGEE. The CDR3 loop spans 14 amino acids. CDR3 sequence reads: CASSVVQGRTEAFF. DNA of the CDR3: TGTGCCAGCAGCGTAGTGCAGGGTCGTACTGAAGCTTTCTTT.

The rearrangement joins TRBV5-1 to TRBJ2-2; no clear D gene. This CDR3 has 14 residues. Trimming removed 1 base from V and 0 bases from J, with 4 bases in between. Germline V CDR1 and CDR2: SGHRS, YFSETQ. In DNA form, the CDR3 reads TGCGCCAGCAGCTTGCAGACGAACACCGGGGAGCTGTTTTTT. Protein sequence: CASSLQTNTGELFF.

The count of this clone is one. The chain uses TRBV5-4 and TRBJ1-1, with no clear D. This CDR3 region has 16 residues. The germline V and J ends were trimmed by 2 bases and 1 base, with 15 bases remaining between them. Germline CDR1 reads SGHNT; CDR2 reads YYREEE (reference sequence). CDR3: CASSFPQNIENTEAFF. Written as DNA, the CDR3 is TGTGCCAGCAGCTTCCCACAGAACATTGAGAACACTGAAGCTTTCTTT.

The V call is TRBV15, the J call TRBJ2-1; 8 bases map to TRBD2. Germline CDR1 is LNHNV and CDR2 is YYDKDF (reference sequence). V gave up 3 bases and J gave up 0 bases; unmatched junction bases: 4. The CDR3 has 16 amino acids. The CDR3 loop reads CATSSLLADSYNEQFF. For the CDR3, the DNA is TGTGCCACCAGCAGCCTACTAGCGGACTCCTACAATGAGCAGTTCTTC.

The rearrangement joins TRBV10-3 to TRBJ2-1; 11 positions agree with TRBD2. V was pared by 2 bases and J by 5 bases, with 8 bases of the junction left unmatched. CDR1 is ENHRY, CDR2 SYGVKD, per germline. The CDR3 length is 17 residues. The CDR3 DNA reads TGTGCCATCAGTGAGATAGCGGGGGGGGAAAGAAACAATGAGCAGTTCTTC. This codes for CAISEIAGGERNNEQFF.

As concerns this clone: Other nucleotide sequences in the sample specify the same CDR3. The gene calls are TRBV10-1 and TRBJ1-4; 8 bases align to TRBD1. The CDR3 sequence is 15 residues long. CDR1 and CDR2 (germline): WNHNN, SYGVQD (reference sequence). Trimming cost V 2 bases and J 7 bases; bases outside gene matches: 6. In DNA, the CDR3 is TGCGCCAGCAGTGAGGGAGGACAGGGTGGTGAAAAACTGTTTTTT. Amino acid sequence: CASSEGGQGGEKLFF.

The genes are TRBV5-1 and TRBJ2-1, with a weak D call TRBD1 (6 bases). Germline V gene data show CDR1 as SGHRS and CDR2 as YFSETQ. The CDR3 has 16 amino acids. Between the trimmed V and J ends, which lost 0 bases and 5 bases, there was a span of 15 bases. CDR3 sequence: CASSLGRGHRDNEQFF. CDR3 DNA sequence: TGCGCCAGCAGCTTGGGTCGGGGACACCGAGACAATGAGCAGTTCTTC.

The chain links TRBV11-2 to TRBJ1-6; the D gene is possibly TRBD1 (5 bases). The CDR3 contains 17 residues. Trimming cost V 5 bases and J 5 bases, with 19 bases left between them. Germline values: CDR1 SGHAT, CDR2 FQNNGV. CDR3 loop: CASSIRRSGWNNSPLHF. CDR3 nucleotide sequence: TGTGCCAGCAGCATAAGGCGGTCAGGGTGGAATAATTCACCCCTCCACTTT.

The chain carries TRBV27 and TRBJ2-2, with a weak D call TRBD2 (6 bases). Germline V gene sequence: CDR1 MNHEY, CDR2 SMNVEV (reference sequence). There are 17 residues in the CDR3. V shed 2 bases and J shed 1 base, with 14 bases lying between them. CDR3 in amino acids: CASSLIPTSWNTGELFF. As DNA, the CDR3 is TGTGCCAGCAGTTTAATACCGACTAGTTGGAACACCGGGGAGCTGTTTTTT.

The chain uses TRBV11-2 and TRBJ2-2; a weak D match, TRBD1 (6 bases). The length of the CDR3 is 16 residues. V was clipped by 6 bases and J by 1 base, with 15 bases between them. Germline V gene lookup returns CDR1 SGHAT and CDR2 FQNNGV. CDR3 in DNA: TGTGCCAGCAGAGGCGTGGGGGCGCGGAACACCGGGGAGCTGTTTTTT. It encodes CASRGVGARNTGELFF.

The CDR3 region has the DNA TGTGCCAGCAGCCCCCAATCGGGACAGGGACGGGGCTACACCTTC. Amino acids: CASSPQSGQGRGYTF. V and J are TRBV7-9 and TRBJ1-2, with 9 bases lining up with TRBD1. In germline, CDR1 is SEHNR, CDR2 FQNEAQ (reference sequence). The CDR3 is 15 residues long. The trim removed 5 bases at V and 8 bases at J, leaving 12 bases unmatched.

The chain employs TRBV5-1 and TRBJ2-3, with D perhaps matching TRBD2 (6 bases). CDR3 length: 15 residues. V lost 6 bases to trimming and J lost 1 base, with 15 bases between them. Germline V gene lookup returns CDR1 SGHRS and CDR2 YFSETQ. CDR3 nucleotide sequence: TGCGCCAGCACATGGGGCTCTAGCGGCACAGATACGCAGTATTTT. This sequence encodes CASTWGSSGTDTQYF.

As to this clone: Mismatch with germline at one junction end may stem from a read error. CDR3 in DNA: TGTGCCAGCAGTGAAAACACAGGGGTAGGCTCTGGGGCCAACGGCCTGACTTTC. The encoded protein is CASSENTGVGSGANGLTF. The chain combines TRBV6-1 with TRBJ2-6, with 7 bases aligning to TRBD1. Germline V gene sequence: CDR1 MNHNS, CDR2 SASEGT. The CDR3 runs 18 residues.

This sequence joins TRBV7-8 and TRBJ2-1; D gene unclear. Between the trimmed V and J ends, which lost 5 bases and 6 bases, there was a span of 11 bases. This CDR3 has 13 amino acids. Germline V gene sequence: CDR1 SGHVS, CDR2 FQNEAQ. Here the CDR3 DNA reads TGTGCCAGCAGCCCTCTGTTGTTCAATGAGCAGTTCTTC. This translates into CASSPLLFNEQFF.

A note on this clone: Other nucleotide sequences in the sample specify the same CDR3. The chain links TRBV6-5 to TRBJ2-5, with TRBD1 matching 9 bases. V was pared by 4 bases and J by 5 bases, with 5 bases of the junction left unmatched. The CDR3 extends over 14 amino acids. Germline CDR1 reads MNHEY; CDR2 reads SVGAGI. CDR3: CASSSGTGRETQYF. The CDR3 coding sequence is TGTGCCAGCAGTTCTGGGACAGGGAGGGAGACCCAGTACTTC.

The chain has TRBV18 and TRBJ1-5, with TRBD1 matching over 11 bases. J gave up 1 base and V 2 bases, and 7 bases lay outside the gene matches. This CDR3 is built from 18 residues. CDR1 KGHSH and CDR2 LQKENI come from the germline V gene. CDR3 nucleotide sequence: TGTGCCAGCTCACCAAGGACAGGGGGCGGCATGAGCAATCAGCCCCAGCATTTT. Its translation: CASSPRTGGGMSNQPQHF.

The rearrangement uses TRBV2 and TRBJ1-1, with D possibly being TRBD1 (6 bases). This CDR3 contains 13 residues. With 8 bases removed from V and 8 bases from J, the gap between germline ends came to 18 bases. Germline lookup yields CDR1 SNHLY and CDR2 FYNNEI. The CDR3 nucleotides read TGTGCCAGCCGGGATCCAGGGGACGTGGAAGCTTTCTTT. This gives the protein CASRDPGDVEAFF.